This TCR beta chain is drawn from a study of blood T cell repertoires in COVID-19. Study-wide context: The United States, Italy and Spain were the sources of the acute and convalescent COVID-19 samples.

V was clipped by 4 bases and J by 6 bases, with 15 bases between them. CDR3 length equals 13 residues. Germline V gives CDR1 SQVTM, CDR2 ANQGSEA. Original analysis: Amplification from reference gene primers served as the basis for estimated nucleated cell counts. The repertoire was sequenced with immunoSEQ multiplex PCR; TCRdb's copy has only in-frame clones and lacks some. V, J and clone size were drawn from that table, and D and trimming were deduced from the DNA. Altogether roughly 70,000 clones are present, about 91% being singletons, with the ten largest covering around 6.4%. Sequencing input: peripheral blood. The source of this sequence is a woman aged 70-85 years with acute or convalescent COVID-19. This chain joins TRBV29-1 and TRBJ1-2, with D perhaps matching TRBD1 (6 bases). Here the CDR3 DNA reads TGCAGCGTTGTTGACGGGGGGCTGAATGGCTACACCTTC. It specifies CSVVDGGLNGYTF.